The clone carrying this T cell receptor beta chain has ten or more counts. The CDR3 length is 15 residues. The germline gives CDR1 SQVTM, CDR2 ANQGSEA. V dropped 4 bases and J dropped 2 bases, with 15 bases sitting between them. The entry originates in a study of T-cell reconstitution after alpha-beta-depleted transplantation in children. The authors prepared the TCRbeta library with unique molecular identifiers. Each CDR3 protein is one row after TCRdb ran MiXCR on the PCR reads. The data hold fewer than 120,000 distinct CDR3 sequences, with about a tenth observed a single time. This chain connects TRBV29-1 to TRBJ2-1; D is perhaps TRBD2 (6 bases). Specimen: PBMCs from the stem cell graft donor, collected from the stem cell graft. The sequence was collected from a human donor who donated a stem cell graft to a child with acute lymphoblastic leukemia. The DNA of the CDR3 is TGCAGCGTTGTCGACCCGGGACTGACCTACAATGAGCAGTTCTTC. Amino acids: CSVVDPGLTYNEQFF.